This T cell receptor (beta chain) was documented in a study of blood T cell repertoires in COVID-19. TCRdb keeps only in-frame clones here, not all; method: immunoSEQ multiplex PCR. The sample lists more than 300,000 clones; 83% were seen once. Researchers sorted participants into cohorts using their self-reported clinical history. This clone was counted a few times. Material: PBMCs or T cells enriched from blood (not recorded which). The TCR sequence derives from a woman between 50 and 59 years old who had recovered from COVID-19.

The CDR3 loop is CASTRLGTYEQYF. The CDR3 region has the DNA TGTGCCAGCACCCGACTAGGGACTTACGAGCAGTACTTC. This sequence joins TRBV11-2 and TRBJ2-7; a possible D gene is TRBD2 (6 bases). Germline CDR1 SGHAT, CDR2 FQNNGV. This CDR3 is built from 13 residues. With 7 bases removed from V and 4 bases from J, the gap between germline ends came to 14 bases. Full variable domain (remainder filled in from reference TRBV11-2 and TRBJ2-7): EAGVAQSPRYKIIEKRQSVAFWCNPISGHATLYWYQQILGQGPKLLIQFQNNGVVDDSQLPKDRFSAERLKGVDSTLKIQPAKLEDSAVYLCASTRLGTYEQYFGPGTRLTVT.